This TCR beta chain was sequenced in a study of shared T cell receptors in the human thymus. CDR3 length equals 15 residues. V lost 6 bases to trimming and J lost 6 bases; unmatched junction nucleotides: 10. In germline, CDR1 is SQVTM, CDR2 ANQGSEA. Produced via immunoSEQ multiplex PCR; TCRdb's table is partial and in-frame only. The sample holds some 660,000 clones, over 75% seen once. The same data also went into a second study, on human thymus T cells.

V usage is TRBV29-1 and J usage is TRBJ2-3; 12 nucleotides agree with TRBD1. Sequencing input: thymocytes. The clonotype was recovered from a boy under three years old with a congenital heart defect. The CDR3: CSVEPGTGGLDTQYF. CDR3 sequence (DNA): TGCAGCGTCGAGCCTGGGACAGGGGGCCTTGATACGCAGTATTTT.